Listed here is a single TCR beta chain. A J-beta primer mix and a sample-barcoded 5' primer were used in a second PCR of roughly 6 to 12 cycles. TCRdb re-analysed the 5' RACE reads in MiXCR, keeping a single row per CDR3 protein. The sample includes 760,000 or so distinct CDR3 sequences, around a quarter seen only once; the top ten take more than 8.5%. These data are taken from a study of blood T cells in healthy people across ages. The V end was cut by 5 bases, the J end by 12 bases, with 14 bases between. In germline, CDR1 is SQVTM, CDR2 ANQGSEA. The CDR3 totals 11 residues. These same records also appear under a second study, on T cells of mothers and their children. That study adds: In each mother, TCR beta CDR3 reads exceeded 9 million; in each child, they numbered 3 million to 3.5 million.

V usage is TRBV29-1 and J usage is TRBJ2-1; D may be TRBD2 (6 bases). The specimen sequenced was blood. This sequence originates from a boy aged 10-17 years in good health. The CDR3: CSVRSGVGQFF. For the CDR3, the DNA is TGCAGCGTTCGTTCGGGGGTCGGGCAGTTCTTC.